This T cell receptor (beta chain) was sequenced during a study of shared clonotypes between healthy human individuals. Study background: Three CD4 naive, three CD4 memory, two CD8 naive and one CD8 memory plate were used per donor.

This CDR3 comprises 14 residues. Trimming left V 0 bases short and J 2 bases short, with 8 bases between. Germline assignment: CDR1 MNHNY and CDR2 SVGAGI (reference sequence). Turning to this clone: Other DNA sequences from this sample encode an identical CDR3 as well.

The assay was immunoSEQ multiplex PCR, and TCRdb's table has in-frame clones only and misses some. This table holds some 320,000 clones, around 90% found once. The gene calls are TRBV6-6 and TRBJ2-7; tentative D call: TRBD2 (6 bases). This receptor was identified in a man between 18 and 29 years old in good health. Input material: memory CD8+ T cells sorted from blood. Subset specified: CD45RO+ cells pooled with CCR7-negative TemRA cells. The CDR3: CASSYSGGTYEQYF. CDR3 in DNA: TGTGCCAGCAGTTACTCGGGGGGAACCTACGAGCAGTACTTC.